The present T cell receptor (beta chain) was sequenced within a study of CD8+CD57+ T cells in acquired aplastic anemia. As for the study in general: Recorded DNA amounts for sorted CD4+ and CD8+ cells had an average of approximately 3 ug.

Genomic DNA provided the template from which TCR beta VDJ and CDR3 profiles were obtained. TCRdb called the reads again in MiXCR, with one record for every CDR3 protein. The table has 200,000 or so distinct CDR3 sequences, 64% seen once. The table lists this clonotype with a count of one. As yet, its antigen is unknown. Sequence at one end of the junction differs from germline and may be a read error. Overall study findings and caveats: Patients and controls had CD8+ Simpson's diversity values that were not significantly distinct.

The length of the CDR3 is 16 residues. Germline V gene data show CDR1 as ENHRY and CDR2 as SYGVKD. Sequencing was done on a sample of sorted CD4+, CD8+, or CD8+CD57+ T cells (not recorded which) from PBMCs. This receptor was taken from a human donor with severe aplastic anemia or a healthy control (not recorded which). The V gene is TRBV10-3, the J gene TRBJ2-3, with 9 bases that match TRBD2. The CDR3 spells CAMSEGAGGGTDTQYF. The CDR3 coding sequence is TGTGCCATGAGTGAGGGAGCGGGAGGTGGAACAGATACGCAGTATTTT.